This TCR beta chain was found in a study of CD8 T cells in Susac syndrome. Findings and limits, study-wide: The authors acknowledged that their TCR sequencing and HLA analysis involved a relatively small number of individuals.

TEMRA cells were FACS-enriched, unlike CD8+ and CD4+ T cells, which were negatively isolated. RNA, at roughly 0.5 to 1 ug, was reverse transcribed with random hexamers. Multiplex PCR with immunoSEQ amplified the TCR beta CDR3 across 54 Vbeta and 13 Jbeta. MiXCR, applied by TCRdb to the immunoSEQ multiplex PCR reads, yields one record per CDR3 protein. The sample comprises a few hundred thousand distinct CDR3 sequences, roughly 85% of which are singletons, and about 0.12% rests with the top ten. In the case of this clonotype: What it binds is unknown.

The germline CDR1 and CDR2 sequences are MNHEY and SMNVEV (reference sequence). The V end lost 7 bases, the J end lost 9 bases, and 22 bases lay between the germline ends. The CDR3 spans 15 residues. This chain joins TRBV27 and TRBJ2-1; D may match TRBD1 or TRBD2 (6 bases each). Sequencing was performed on CD8+ T cells from PBMCs. The sequence derives from a human donor with multiple sclerosis. The CDR3 nucleotides are TGTGCCAGCACCATTACGGGTGGGGGGCACGGTGAGCAGTTCTTC. Its protein is CASTITGGGHGEQFF.